This T cell receptor beta chain was sequenced in a study of cytomegalovirus exposure and HLA in healthy donors. 13 Jbeta primers and 60 Vbeta primers were used for the PCR. The method was immunoSEQ multiplex PCR; TCRdb's version includes in-frame clones alone and lacks a portion of them. Of under 200,000 clones listed, around three quarters are singletons. Study-level findings and limits: Most TCR sequences were seen very rarely across donors, but some public TCRs occurred in many.

About this clone: Its specificity is unknown.

This TCR was sampled from a man in his forties in good health and CMV-seronegative. The specimen sequenced was PBMCs.

The CDR3 DNA sequence: TGTGCCAGTAGACCCACGGGGGTCGGAAACACCATATATTTT. Translation: CASRPTGVGNTIYF. The chain employs TRBV19 and TRBJ1-3; tentatively, D is TRBD1 (5 bases). The CDR3 has 14 amino acids. The V gene's germline CDR1 is LNHDA and CDR2 SQIVND (reference sequence). The V end was cut by 6 bases, the J end by 4 bases, with 13 bases between.